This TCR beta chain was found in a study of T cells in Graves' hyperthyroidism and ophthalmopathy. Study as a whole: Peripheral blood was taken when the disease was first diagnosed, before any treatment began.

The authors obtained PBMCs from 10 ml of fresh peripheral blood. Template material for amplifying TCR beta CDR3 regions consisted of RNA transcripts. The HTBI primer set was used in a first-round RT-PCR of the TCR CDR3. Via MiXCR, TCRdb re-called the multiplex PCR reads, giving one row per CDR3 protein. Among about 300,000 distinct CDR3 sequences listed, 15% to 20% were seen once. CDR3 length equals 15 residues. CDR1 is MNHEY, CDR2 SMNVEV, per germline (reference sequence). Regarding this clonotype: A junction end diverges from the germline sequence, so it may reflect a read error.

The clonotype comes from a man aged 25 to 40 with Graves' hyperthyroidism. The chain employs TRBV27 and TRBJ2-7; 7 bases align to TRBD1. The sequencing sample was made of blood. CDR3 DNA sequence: TGTGCTAGCAGTCCTTCCGACAGGGTAGTCCACGAGCAGTACTTC. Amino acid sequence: CASSPSDRVVHEQYF.